This T cell receptor (beta chain) comes out of a study of blood T cell repertoires in COVID-19. Overall study: Material from acute and convalescent COVID-19 was sourced from the United States, Italy and Spain. Sample material is recorded as cDNA or gDNA derived from T cells, B-cell-depleted T cells, or PBMCs.

Source study methods: The authors estimated nucleated cell counts from reference gene primer amplification. Here immunoSEQ multiplex PCR was the method, and the copy in TCRdb shows in-frame clones only, minus some. D and trimming come from the DNA, and the V and J calls and clone size come from that table. The table includes under 300,000 clones, about 88% detected once. V was clipped by 3 bases and J by 9 bases, with 12 bases between them. The CDR3 covers 13 residues. Germline V lookup: CDR1 KGHDR, CDR2 SFDVKD. The TCR comes from a woman between 65 and 79 years old with COVID-19, enrolled during active disease. Sequenced sample: peripheral blood. The gene calls are TRBV24-1 and TRBJ2-3, with D unresolved. The CDR3 sequence: CATSDPPDPTQYF. The CDR3 nucleotides read TGTGCCACCAGTGATCCACCAGATCCCACGCAGTATTTT.